The 14 T cell receptor beta chains given below trace back to one sample, sequenced in a study of blood T cells in healthy people across ages. Using a J-beta primer mix together with a sample-barcoded 5' primer, a second PCR was run for about 6 to 11 cycles. TCRdb independently ran MiXCR on the 5' RACE reads; one entry per CDR3 protein. Counted here are about 900,000 distinct CDR3 sequences, 48% occurring once; the ten biggest clones make up 13%. The specimen sequenced was blood. The receptors were gathered from a man younger than 45 in good health.

The chain recombines TRBV7-9 with TRBJ2-7, with TRBD1 identical over 8 bases. Trimming took 5 bases from V and 1 from J; bases not matched to a gene: 7. Germline values: CDR1 SEHNR, CDR2 FQNEAQ (reference sequence). This CDR3 has 15 amino acids. The CDR3: CASSPLRDRSYEQYF. The CDR3 nucleotides read TGTGCCAGCAGCCCCCTCCGGGACAGGTCCTACGAGCAGTACTTC.

Remarks on this clonotype: Sequence at one end of the junction differs from germline and may be a read error. This rearrangement joins TRBV5-1 to TRBJ1-2; 7 bases agree with TRBD1. This CDR3 is built from 14 residues. CDR1 SGHRS and CDR2 YFSETQ come from the germline V gene. CDR3 in amino acids: CASSQRQGDYGYTF. The CDR3 bases are TGCGCCAGCAGCCAAAGACAGGGAGACTACGGCTACACCTTT.

V usage is TRBV6-5 and J usage is TRBJ1-1; D is undetermined. V lost 6 bases and J 0 bases, leaving 8 bases between the germline ends. CDR3 length equals 13 residues. From germline, CDR1 is MNHEY and CDR2 SVGAGI. CDR3 amino acids: CASRRLLNTEAFF. The CDR3 bases are TGTGCCAGCAGGAGACTGCTGAACACTGAAGCTTTCTTT.

The V and J genes are TRBV5-1 and TRBJ1-1; no reliable D call. CDR3 length: 13 residues. Germline V CDR1 and CDR2: SGHRS, YFSETQ. Trimming cost V 1 base and J 4 bases, with 8 bases left between them. CDR3 in DNA: TGCGCCAGCAGCTTGCAACGAAGCACTGAAGCTTTCTTT. Amino acids: CASSLQRSTEAFF.

In its sample, this clonotype was seen a few times. The CDR3 DNA follows: TGTGCCAGCAGCTACGGCGGGGGGGCCCTCAATGAGCAGTTCTTC. Residues: CASSYGGGALNEQFF. The chain is built from TRBV12-3 or TRBV12-4 and TRBJ2-1; 9 bases line up with TRBD2. J gave up 6 bases and V 6 bases, and 9 bases lay outside the gene matches. The CDR3 is made up of 15 amino acids.

The CDR3 nucleotides read TGCAGCGTCACCGCGGGGGGAAGAAGAGAAAAACTGTTTTTT. Protein sequence: CSVTAGGRREKLFF. The chain has TRBV29-1 and TRBJ1-4; weak D call: TRBD1 (5 bases). The CDR3 covers 14 residues. The ends were cut back, 6 bases at V and 8 bases at J, with 19 bases in the middle. Germline CDR1 SQVTM, CDR2 ANQGSEA.

This clonotype has only a few counts. The genes are TRBV6-5 and TRBJ2-5; D perhaps matches TRBD2 (6 bases). The V end lost 2 bases, the J end lost 4 bases, and 11 bases lay between the germline ends. This CDR3 has 14 residues. Germline lookup yields CDR1 MNHEY and CDR2 SVGAGI. The CDR3 DNA follows: TGTGCCAGCAGTTACCCGGGAGAGACAGAGACCCAGTACTTC. It translates to CASSYPGETETQYF.

This clonotype showed up just once. This sequence joins TRBV7-9 and TRBJ2-4, with D perhaps TRBD2 (5 bases). The J call could be wrong; TRBJ2-7 is a better fit for the DNA end. CDR3 size: 15 residues. Germline V gives CDR1 SEHNR, CDR2 FQNEAQ (reference sequence). The chain's CDR3 is CASSLGRGEGYEQYF. DNA for the CDR3: TGTGCCAGCAGCTTAGGACGGGGAGAGGGCTACGAGCAGTACTTC.

There are a few counts of this clonotype. The chain carries TRBV6-5 and TRBJ1-2; D is unclear. This CDR3 has 13 residues. Germline CDR1 MNHEY, CDR2 SVGAGI. V lost 2 bases to trimming and J lost 2 bases, with 6 bases between them. In DNA, the CDR3 is TGTGCCAGCAGTTACACCGAGAACTATGGCTACACCTTC. It is translated as CASSYTENYGYTF.

Only one count was recorded for this clonotype. The genes are TRBV11-3 and TRBJ2-2; 7 bases are a match to TRBD2. Germline trimming cut 1 base from V and 3 bases from J; bases unmatched to any gene: 5. The CDR3 extends over 16 amino acids. CDR1 is SGHNT, CDR2 YENEEA, per germline. The CDR3 sequence: CASSLVAGDHTGELFF. The CDR3 nucleotides are TGTGCCAGCAGCTTAGTGGCGGGGGACCACACCGGGGAGCTGTTTTTT.

This sequence joins TRBV12-3 or TRBV12-4 and TRBJ2-4, with 7 positions matching TRBD1. Judging by the DNA end, TRBJ2-7 fits better; the J call may be wrong. The CDR3 consists of 15 residues. The DNA of the CDR3 is TGTGCCAGCAGGCTAATGACAGGGATTGCGGACGAGCAGTACTTC. It encodes CASRLMTGIADEQYF.

The chain links TRBV28 to TRBJ2-7, with D perhaps assigned TRBD1 or TRBD2 (5 bases each). This CDR3 spans 15 amino acids. Per germline, CDR1 MDHEN and CDR2 SYDVKM. The V end was cut by 3 bases, the J end by 2 bases, with 14 bases between. The CDR3 sequence is CASSFGAFDPYEQYF. The CDR3, as DNA: TGTGCCAGCAGTTTCGGGGCATTCGATCCCTACGAGCAGTACTTC. The complete variable domain, with remaining parts taken from reference TRBV28 and TRBJ2-7, reads DVKVTQSSRYLVKRTGEKVFLECVQDMDHENMFWYRQDPGLGLRLIYFSYDVKMKEKGDIPEGYSVSREKKERFSLILESASTNQTSMYLCASSFGAFDPYEQYFGPGTRLTVT.

The chain combines TRBV29-1 with TRBJ2-5; TRBD1 agrees at 10 bases. Germline V CDR1 and CDR2: SQVTM, ANQGSEA. The CDR3 loop spans 15 amino acids. Unmatched junction bases numbered 7, after V lost 6 bases and J lost 0 bases. CDR3 sequence (DNA): TGCAGCGTGGGATTGGGACAGGGGTACCAAGAGACCCAGTACTTC. Protein product: CSVGLGQGYQETQYF. The variable domain in full, with the rest retrieved from reference TRBV29-1 and TRBJ2-5, is SAVISQKPSRDICQRGTSLTIQCQVDSQVTMMFWYRQQPGQSLTLIATANQGSEATYESGFVIDKFPISRPNLTFSTLTVSNMSPEDSSIYLCSVGLGQGYQETQYFGPGTRLLVL.

The rearrangement uses TRBV5-6 and TRBJ1-4; D not certain. With 1 base removed from V and 3 bases from J, the gap between germline ends came to 7 bases. The CDR3 has 14 residues. Germline V gene lookup returns CDR1 SGHDT and CDR2 YYEEEE. The CDR3 is CASSLTSANEKLFF. The CDR3 DNA reads TGTGCCAGCAGCTTGACGTCAGCTAATGAAAAACTGTTTTTT.